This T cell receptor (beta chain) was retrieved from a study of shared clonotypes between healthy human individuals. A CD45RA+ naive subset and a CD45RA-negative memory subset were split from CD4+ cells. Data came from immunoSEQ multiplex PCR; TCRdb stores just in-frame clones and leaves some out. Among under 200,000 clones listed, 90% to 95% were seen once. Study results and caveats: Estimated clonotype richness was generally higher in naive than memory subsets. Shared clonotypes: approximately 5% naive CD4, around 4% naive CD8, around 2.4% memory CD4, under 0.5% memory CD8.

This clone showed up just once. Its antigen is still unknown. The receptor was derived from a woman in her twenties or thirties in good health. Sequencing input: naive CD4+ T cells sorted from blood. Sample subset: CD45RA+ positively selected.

The CDR3 region is CASSPAPGQGNTEAFF. The CDR3 DNA is TGTGCCAGCTCACCAGCCCCCGGACAGGGAAACACTGAAGCTTTCTTT. The chain links TRBV18 to TRBJ1-1, with 8 bases matching TRBD1. V was clipped by 2 bases and J by 2 bases; unmatched bases: 7. This CDR3 has 16 amino acids. CDR1 KGHSH and CDR2 LQKENI come from the germline V gene.